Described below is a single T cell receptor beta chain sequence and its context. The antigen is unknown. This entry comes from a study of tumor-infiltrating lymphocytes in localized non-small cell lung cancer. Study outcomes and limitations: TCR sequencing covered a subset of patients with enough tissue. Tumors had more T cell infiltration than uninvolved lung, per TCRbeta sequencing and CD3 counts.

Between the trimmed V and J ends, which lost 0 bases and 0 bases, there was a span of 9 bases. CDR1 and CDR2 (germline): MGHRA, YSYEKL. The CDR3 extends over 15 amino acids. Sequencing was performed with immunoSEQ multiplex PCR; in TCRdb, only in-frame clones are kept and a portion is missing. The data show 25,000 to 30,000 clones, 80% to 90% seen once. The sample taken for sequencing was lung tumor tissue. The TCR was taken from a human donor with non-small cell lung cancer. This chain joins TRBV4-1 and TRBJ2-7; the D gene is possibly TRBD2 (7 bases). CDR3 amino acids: CASSQERGPSYEQYF. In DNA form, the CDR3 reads TGCGCCAGCAGCCAAGAGCGGGGGCCCTCCTACGAGCAGTACTTC.